The 29 T cell receptor beta chains below all came from one sample that was sequenced in a study of T-cell reconstitution after alpha-beta-depleted transplantation in children. Unique molecular identifiers were used to barcode this TCRbeta library. One entry per CDR3 protein results from TCRdb running MiXCR on the PCR reads. The sample records almost 500,000 distinct CDR3 sequences, about 10% being singletons. This specimen was PBMCs, taken before TCRalphabeta/CD19-depleted stem cell transplant. The receptors come from a child aged 2-15 years with inherited bone marrow failure, due to receive a stem cell transplant.

At least ten counts were recorded for this clonotype. The genes are TRBV9 and TRBJ2-7, with D maybe TRBD1 (6 bases). The length of the CDR3 is 16 residues. Trimming removed 4 bases at V and 3 bases at J, with 20 bases between. Germline assignment: CDR1 SGDLS and CDR2 YYNGEE. CDR3 sequence: CASSPESGDPFYEQYF. Written as DNA, the CDR3 is TGTGCCAGCAGCCCTGAATCAGGGGATCCCTTCTACGAGCAGTACTTC.

This clonotype was counted ten times or more. The V gene is TRBV6-7, the J gene TRBJ1-1; D gene uncertain. TRBV6-7 is an ORF for which the function is uncertain. Between the trimmed V and J ends, which lost 0 bases and 6 bases, there was a span of 23 bases. CDR3 length: 18 amino acids. The CDR3 protein is CASSYSVRWRASSAEAFF. The CDR3, as DNA: TGTGCCAGCAGTTACTCGGTTCGTTGGCGGGCAAGTAGCGCTGAAGCTTTCTTT.

This clonotype was detected many times. This sequence joins TRBV18 and TRBJ1-5; 8 nucleotides match TRBD1. Per germline, CDR1 KGHSH and CDR2 LQKENI. With V trimmed by 2 bases and J by 5 bases, 5 bases remained unmatched. The length of the CDR3 is 15 residues. The CDR3 bases are TGTGCCAGCTCACCATGGGTGACAGGGGATCAGCCCCAGCATTTT. It yields the protein CASSPWVTGDQPQHF.

This clonotype was recorded many times. The CDR3 DNA is TGTGCCAGCAGCTCAGCCGACGGTGGGGTAGACACTGAAGCTTTCTTT. As protein: CASSSADGGVDTEAFF. This chain links TRBV5-6 with TRBJ1-1; D gene uncertain. Trimming shortened V by 3 bases and J by 3 bases, and 18 bases separated the two germline ends. From germline, CDR1 is SGHDT and CDR2 YYEEEE. The CDR3 loop spans 16 amino acids.

In the case of this clonotype: This may stem from a read error, because a much larger clone lies one nucleotide away. The rearrangement links TRBV20-1 to TRBJ2-1; D call uncertain. V dropped 0 bases and J dropped 4 bases, with 10 bases sitting between them. The V gene's germline CDR1 is DFQATT and CDR2 SNEGSKA (reference sequence). This CDR3 has 14 residues. In nucleotides, the CDR3 is TGCAGTGCTAGAGATCCGGTGGTGTACAATGAGCAGTTCTTC. This encodes CSARDPVVYNEQFF.

The chain carries TRBV20-1 and TRBJ2-7, with TRBD2 as a possible D gene (6 bases). Germline-derived CDR1 and CDR2 are DFQATT and SNEGSKA (reference sequence). V was clipped by 3 bases and J by 2 bases, with 14 bases between them. The CDR3 totals 14 residues. CDR3 DNA: TGCAGTGCTAGTCGTTTCCCGGGGGCCTACGAGCAGTACTTC. Translation: CSASRFPGAYEQYF.

This clonotype came up many times. The gene calls are TRBV6-2 or TRBV6-3 and TRBJ2-2; no reliable D call. Trimming took 2 bases from V and 4 from J, leaving 8 bases between them. This CDR3 has 14 residues. Germline CDR1 MNHEY, CDR2 SVGEGT. The CDR3 DNA reads TGTGCCAGCAGTTACGAGGTCAGCACCGGGGAGCTGTTTTTT. This translates into CASSYEVSTGELFF.

Remarks on this clonotype: A single base separates this from a much larger clone, so it may be a read error. The rearrangement uses TRBV4-3 and TRBJ2-2, with a possible D match to TRBD2 (5 bases). Germline loops: CDR1 LGHNA, CDR2 YSLEER. This CDR3 region has 14 residues. DNA for the CDR3: TGCGCCAGCAGCCATCATACTAGTACCGGGGAGCCGTTTTTT. Amino acid sequence: CASSHHTSTGEPFF.

This clonotype has a count of ten or more. The rearrangement joins TRBV29-1 to TRBJ1-1; maybe TRBD1 (5 bases). Between the trimmed V and J ends, which lost 0 bases and 2 bases, there was a span of 10 bases. CDR3 length: 14 amino acids. Germline CDR1 reads SQVTM; CDR2 reads ANQGSEA. CDR3 nucleotide sequence: TGCAGCGTTGAAGACGGACAACTAAACACTGAAGCTTTCTTT. This gives the protein CSVEDGQLNTEAFF.

Many counts were recorded for this clonotype. The chain has TRBV7-2 and TRBJ2-7; tentatively, D is TRBD2 (5 bases). Per the germline V gene, CDR1 is SGHTA and CDR2 is FQGNSA. CDR3 length: 15 amino acids. Trimming shortened V by 3 bases and J by 0 bases, and 12 bases separated the two germline ends. The CDR3 DNA is TGTGCCAGCAGCTTCGACGGACTGAGCTCCTACGAGCAGTACTTC. It encodes CASSFDGLSSYEQYF.

Many counts were recorded for this clonotype. V gene TRBV10-2 combines with J gene TRBJ2-1, with TRBD2 identical over 8 bases. The germline CDR1 and CDR2 sequences are WSHSY and SAAADI. This CDR3 is 15 amino acids long. V trimming: 7 bases; J trimming: 0 bases; junction bases outside the gene matches: 5. DNA for the CDR3: TGCGCCAGCAAAGGTGGGACTAGCTCCTACAATGAGCAGTTCTTC. Amino acid sequence: CASKGGTSSYNEQFF.

Many counts were recorded for this clonotype. This chain links TRBV4-2 with TRBJ2-7; D might be TRBD2 (6 bases). Germline CDR1 LGHNA, CDR2 YNFKEQ. This CDR3 has 15 residues. V gave up 3 bases and J gave up 0 bases, with 12 bases separating them. CDR3 in DNA: TGTGCCAGCAGCCACCAGTTGGAGGGCTCCTACGAGCAGTACTTC. Protein product: CASSHQLEGSYEQYF.

The table lists this clonotype with a few counts. The rearrangement joins TRBV29-1 to TRBJ2-7; D is possibly TRBD1 or TRBD2 (6 bases each). The CDR3 contains 15 residues. Trimming shortened V by 6 bases and J by 1 base, and 19 bases separated the two germline ends. Germline CDR1 and CDR2: SQVTM and ANQGSEA. In nucleotides, the CDR3 is TGCAGCGTCTCCGGGGGCCGGCGTGGGTCCTACGAGCAGTACTTC. This sequence encodes CSVSGGRRGSYEQYF.

This clonotype was detected many times. The chain recombines TRBV5-1 with TRBJ2-1; 9 bases align to TRBD1. With V trimmed by 0 bases and J by 16 bases, 5 bases remained unmatched. Germline CDR1 is SGHRS and CDR2 is YFSETQ. The CDR3 covers 12 residues. The CDR3 sequence: CASSLVWDRVFF. In DNA form, the CDR3 reads TGCGCCAGCAGCTTGGTGTGGGACAGGGTATTCTTC.

This clonotype was found many times. V and J are TRBV20-1 and TRBJ1-5, with 7 nucleotides matching TRBD1. J was trimmed by 5 bases and V by 3 bases; bases with no gene match: 7. The CDR3 loop spans 14 amino acids. Germline V CDR1 and CDR2: DFQATT, SNEGSKA (reference sequence). This chain's CDR3 is CSASTGVGDQPQHF. CDR3 bases: TGCAGTGCTAGCACAGGGGTCGGGGATCAGCCCCAGCATTTT.

This clonotype came up many times. The J gene is TRBJ2-1, the V gene TRBV18; tentative D call: TRBD1 (6 bases). The CDR3 has 18 residues. CDR1 KGHSH and CDR2 LQKENI come from the germline V gene. Trimming pared 4 bases from V and 7 bases from J, leaving 26 bases between. CDR3 amino acids: CASSHSTLFDQGRNEQFF. The CDR3 DNA reads as TGTGCCAGCTCACACTCCACTCTTTTCGACCAGGGGAGAAATGAGCAGTTCTTC.

Only a few counts were recorded for this clonotype. The chain links TRBV7-2 to TRBJ2-1; D perhaps matches TRBD1 (6 bases). The CDR3 runs 14 residues. Trimming took off 2 bases at V and 10 bases at J, with 15 bases between the two ends. CDR1 and CDR2 (germline): SGHTA, FQGNSA. CDR3 sequence reads: CASSLRQGSLEQFF. The CDR3 coding sequence is TGTGCCAGCAGCTTACGGCAGGGGTCGCTCGAGCAGTTCTTC.

This clonotype was counted at least ten times. This rearrangement joins TRBV6-5 to TRBJ2-7; D is unresolved. The CDR3 is 15 residues long. CDR1 is MNHEY, CDR2 SVGAGI, per germline. V lost 3 bases to trimming and J lost 3 bases, with 15 bases between them. Here the CDR3 reads CASSYQVAAIYEQYF. The CDR3 region has the DNA TGTGCCAGCAGTTATCAGGTCGCAGCTATCTACGAGCAGTACTTC.

This clonotype came up many times. The chain carries TRBV5-4 and TRBJ2-1, with D tentatively TRBD1 (5 bases). This CDR3 has 13 residues. From germline, CDR1 is SGHNT and CDR2 YYREEE (reference sequence). V was pared by 3 bases and J by 10 bases, with 14 bases between. The CDR3 DNA is TGTGCCAGCAGCTACGCAGAATCAGGGGAGCAGTTCTTC. The encoded protein is CASSYAESGEQFF.

The chain has TRBV12-3 or TRBV12-4 and TRBJ2-2; TRBD2 matches at 11 bases. V lost 3 bases to trimming and J lost 4 bases; unmatched junction nucleotides: 10. The CDR3 loop spans 18 amino acids. CDR3 nucleotides: TGTGCCAGCAGTTTCCCCCCAACTAGCGGGAGTTTCACCGGGGAGCTGTTTTTT. Translating it yields CASSFPPTSGSFTGELFF.

This clonotype turned up a few times. The chain has TRBV4-1 and TRBJ2-1; D is undetermined. There are 15 residues in the CDR3. V gave up 2 bases and J gave up 0 bases, with 8 bases separating them. Germline CDR1 MGHRA, CDR2 YSYEKL. The DNA of the CDR3 is TGCGCCAGCAGCCAATGGGCCACCTCCTACAATGAGCAGTTCTTC. It encodes CASSQWATSYNEQFF.

Many counts were recorded for this clonotype. V is TRBV29-1 and J is TRBJ1-2; D gene ambiguous. Trimming cost V 2 bases and J 4 bases, with 14 bases left between them. There are 14 residues in the CDR3. Germline V gene sequence: CDR1 SQVTM, CDR2 ANQGSEA. The CDR3 reads CSVELRQSAYGYTF. DNA for the CDR3: TGCAGCGTTGAATTGCGGCAATCAGCCTATGGCTACACCTTC.

The rearrangement joins TRBV20-1 to TRBJ2-3; D perhaps matches TRBD2 (5 bases). The V gene's germline CDR1 is DFQATT and CDR2 SNEGSKA (reference sequence). The CDR3 spans 18 residues. V shed 0 bases and J shed 0 bases, with 19 bases lying between them. CDR3 nucleotides: TGCAGTGCTAGAGAGAGCCCACTCGGACTGGCTAGCACAGATACGCAGTATTTT. The encoded protein is CSARESPLGLASTDTQYF.

This clonotype is a singleton in its sample. A single base separates this from a much larger clone, so it may be a read error. The chain carries TRBV5-1 and TRBJ2-7, with 10 bases that match TRBD1. The CDR3 is 15 residues long. After removal of 4 bases from V and 7 bases from J, the junction contained 11 bases not matched to a gene. CDR1 SGHRS and CDR2 YFSETQ come from the germline V gene. The CDR3 region is CASSPDRGPRSEQYF. The CDR3 nucleotides are TGCGCCAGCAGCCCTGACAGGGGGCCCCGGAGTGAGCAGTACTTC.

This clonotype occurred many times. The V gene is TRBV15, the J gene TRBJ1-5; 7 nucleotides line up with TRBD1. Germline trimming cut 3 bases from V and 6 bases from J; bases unmatched to any gene: 2. CDR3 length equals 13 residues. Germline CDR1 is LNHNV and CDR2 is YYDKDF (reference sequence). The CDR3 loop reads CATSRPGGQPQHF. DNA of the CDR3: TGTGCCACCAGCAGGCCAGGGGGTCAGCCCCAGCATTTT.

This clonotype was detected ten times or more. The chain combines TRBV2 with TRBJ2-7; D unclear. Germline loops: CDR1 SNHLY, CDR2 FYNNEI. The CDR3 runs 12 residues. Trimming stripped 3 bases from V and 3 bases from J, with 6 bases between. This CDR3 is CASSDTSYEQYF. The CDR3 nucleotides are TGTGCCAGCAGTGACACAAGCTACGAGCAGTACTTC.

The J gene is TRBJ2-7, the V gene TRBV20-1, with D tentatively TRBD1 or TRBD2 (5 bases each). The CDR3 is made up of 13 amino acids. Germline values: CDR1 DFQATT, CDR2 SNEGSKA (reference sequence). Trimming pared 3 bases from V and 5 bases from J, leaving 14 bases between. The CDR3 here is CSASRDGLHEQYF. CDR3 in DNA: TGCAGTGCTAGCAGGGACGGCCTCCACGAGCAGTACTTC.

This clonotype was observed many times. J is TRBJ2-2 and V is TRBV7-2; 13 bases line up with TRBD2. V was pared by 5 bases and J by 4 bases, with 7 bases of the junction left unmatched. Germline V gene data show CDR1 as SGHTA and CDR2 as FQGNSA. This CDR3 spans 17 amino acids. Here the CDR3 reads CASSHGLAGALTGELFF. For the CDR3, the DNA is TGTGCCAGCAGCCATGGACTAGCGGGAGCTCTCACCGGGGAGCTGTTTTTT.

This clonotype has at least ten counts. The V and J genes are TRBV4-3 and TRBJ2-7; D call uncertain. The CDR3 totals 15 residues. V dropped 0 bases and J dropped 4 bases, with 13 bases sitting between them. The germline V gene encodes CDR1 LGHNA and CDR2 YSLEER. CDR3 DNA sequence: TGCGCCAGCAGCCAAGACCCCACGGGCTTATACGAGCAGTACTTC. Amino acid sequence: CASSQDPTGLYEQYF.